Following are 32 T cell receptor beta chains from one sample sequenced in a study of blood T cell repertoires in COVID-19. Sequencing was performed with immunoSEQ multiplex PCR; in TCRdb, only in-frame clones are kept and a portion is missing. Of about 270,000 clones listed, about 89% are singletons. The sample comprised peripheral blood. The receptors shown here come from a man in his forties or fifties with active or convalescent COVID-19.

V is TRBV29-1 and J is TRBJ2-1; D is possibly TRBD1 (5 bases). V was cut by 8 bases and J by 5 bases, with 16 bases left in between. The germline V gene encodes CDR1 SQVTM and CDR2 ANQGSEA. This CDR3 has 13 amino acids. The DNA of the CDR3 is TGCAGCTCAACAGGTACTCTCGACAATGAGCAGTTCTTC. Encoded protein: CSSTGTLDNEQFF.

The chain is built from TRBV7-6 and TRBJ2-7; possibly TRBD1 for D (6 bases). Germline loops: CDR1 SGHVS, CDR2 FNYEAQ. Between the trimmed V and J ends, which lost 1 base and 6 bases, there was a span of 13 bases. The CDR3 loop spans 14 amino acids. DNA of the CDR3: TGTGCCAGCAGCTTAGATCCAGGGGATCGCGAGCAGTACTTC. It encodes CASSLDPGDREQYF.

The CDR3 spells CASSLGTAAGNTIYF. CDR3 in DNA: TGTGCCAGCAGCTTGGGCACAGCCGCTGGAAACACCATATATTTT. The rearrangement links TRBV5-4 to TRBJ1-3; unclear D gene. With 0 bases removed from V and 2 bases from J, the gap between germline ends came to 9 bases. This CDR3 spans 15 amino acids. CDR1 and CDR2 (germline): SGHNT, YYREEE (reference sequence).

The CDR3 coding sequence is TGTGCCAGCAGGGGTGGGGCCCCCTACAATGAGCAGTTCTTC. As protein: CASRGGAPYNEQFF. The chain combines TRBV5-5 with TRBJ2-1, with a tentative D call TRBD1 (5 bases). The CDR3 runs 14 residues. The V and J ends lost 5 bases and 2 bases respectively, with 11 bases between them. CDR1 SGHKS and CDR2 YYEKEE come from the germline V gene (reference sequence).

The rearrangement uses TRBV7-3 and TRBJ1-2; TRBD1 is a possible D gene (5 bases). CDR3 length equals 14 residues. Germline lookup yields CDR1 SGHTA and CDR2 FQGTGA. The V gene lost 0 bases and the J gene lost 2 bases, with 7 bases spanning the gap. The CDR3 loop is CASSLTGRNYGYTF. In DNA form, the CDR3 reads TGTGCCAGCAGCTTAACGGGGCGCAACTATGGCTACACCTTC. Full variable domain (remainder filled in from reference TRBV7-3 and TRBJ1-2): GAGVSQTPSNKVTEKGKYVELRCDPISGHTALYWYRQSLGQGPEFLIYFQGTGAADDSGLPNDRFFAVRPEGSVSTLKIQRTERGDSAVYLCASSLTGRNYGYTFGSGTRLTVV.

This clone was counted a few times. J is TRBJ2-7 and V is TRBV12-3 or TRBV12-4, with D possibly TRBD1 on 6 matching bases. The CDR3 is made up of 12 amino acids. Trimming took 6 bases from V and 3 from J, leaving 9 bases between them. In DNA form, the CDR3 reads TGTGCCAGCAGCCGGGACAACTACGAGCAGTACTTC. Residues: CASSRDNYEQYF.

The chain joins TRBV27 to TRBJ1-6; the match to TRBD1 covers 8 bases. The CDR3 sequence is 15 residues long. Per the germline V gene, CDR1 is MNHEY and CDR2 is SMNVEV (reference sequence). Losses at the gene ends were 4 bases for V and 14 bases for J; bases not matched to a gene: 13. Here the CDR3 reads CASSSKTGARSALHF. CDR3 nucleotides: TGTGCCAGCAGTTCTAAGACAGGGGCCAGGTCGGCCCTCCACTTT.

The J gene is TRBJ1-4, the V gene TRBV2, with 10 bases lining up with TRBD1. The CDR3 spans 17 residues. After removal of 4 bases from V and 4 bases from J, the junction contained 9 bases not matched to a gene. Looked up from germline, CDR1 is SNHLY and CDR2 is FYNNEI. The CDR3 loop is CASSGPGQGSSNEKLFF. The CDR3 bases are TGTGCCAGCAGTGGACCGGGACAGGGGAGTAGTAATGAAAAACTGTTTTTT.

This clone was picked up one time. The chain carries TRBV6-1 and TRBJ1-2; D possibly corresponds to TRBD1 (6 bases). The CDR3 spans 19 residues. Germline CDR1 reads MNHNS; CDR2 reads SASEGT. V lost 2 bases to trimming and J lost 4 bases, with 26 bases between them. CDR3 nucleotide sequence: TGTGCCAGCAGTGAAAGGGGTTGGACAGACGAACTACTTTTCTATGGCTACACCTTC. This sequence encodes CASSERGWTDELLFYGYTF.

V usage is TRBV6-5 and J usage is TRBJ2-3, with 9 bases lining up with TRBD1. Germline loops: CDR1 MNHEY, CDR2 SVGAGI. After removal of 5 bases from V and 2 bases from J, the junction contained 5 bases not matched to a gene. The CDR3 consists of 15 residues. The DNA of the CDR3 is TGTGCCAGCAGTAGCCGGGACAGGGTCACAGATACGCAGTATTTT. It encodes CASSSRDRVTDTQYF.

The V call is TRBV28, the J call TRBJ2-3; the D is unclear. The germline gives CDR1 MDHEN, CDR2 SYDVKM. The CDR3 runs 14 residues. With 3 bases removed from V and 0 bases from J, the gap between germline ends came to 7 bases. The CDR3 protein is CASSFPPSTDTQYF. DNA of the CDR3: TGTGCCAGCAGTTTCCCTCCTAGCACAGATACGCAGTATTTT.

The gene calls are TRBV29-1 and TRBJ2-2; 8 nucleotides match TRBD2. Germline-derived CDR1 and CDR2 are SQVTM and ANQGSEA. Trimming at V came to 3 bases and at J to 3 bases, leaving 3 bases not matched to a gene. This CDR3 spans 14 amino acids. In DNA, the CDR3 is TGCAGCGTTGATGACGGGGGGGACACCGGGGAGCTGTTTTTT. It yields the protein CSVDDGGDTGELFF.

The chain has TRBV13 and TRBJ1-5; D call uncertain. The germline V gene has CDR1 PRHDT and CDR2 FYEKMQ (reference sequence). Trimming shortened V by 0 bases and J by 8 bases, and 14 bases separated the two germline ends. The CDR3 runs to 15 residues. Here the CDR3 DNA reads TGTGCCAGCAGCTTAGGCCGAAACCCCTCGGAGCCCCAGCATTTT. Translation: CASSLGRNPSEPQHF.

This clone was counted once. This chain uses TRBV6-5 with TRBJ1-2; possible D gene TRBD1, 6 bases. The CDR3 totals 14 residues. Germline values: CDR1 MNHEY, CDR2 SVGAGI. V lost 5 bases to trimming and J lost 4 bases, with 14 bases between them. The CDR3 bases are TGTGCCAGCAGTCAATCTCTGACAGGCTATGGCTACACCTTC. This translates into CASSQSLTGYGYTF.

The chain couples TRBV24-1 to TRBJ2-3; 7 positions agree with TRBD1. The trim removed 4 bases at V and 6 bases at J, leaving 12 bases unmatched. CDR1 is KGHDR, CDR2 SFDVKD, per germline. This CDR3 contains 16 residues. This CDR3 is CATSDPGQVRTDTQYF. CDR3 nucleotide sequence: TGTGCCACCAGTGACCCCGGACAGGTGCGGACGGATACGCAGTATTTT.

The CDR3 is CASSVGTDGETQYF. The CDR3 DNA follows: TGTGCCAGCAGCGTAGGGACAGATGGAGAGACCCAGTACTTC. The rearrangement joins TRBV9 to TRBJ2-5; D is possibly TRBD1 (6 bases). The CDR3 contains 14 residues. Germline V lookup: CDR1 SGDLS, CDR2 YYNGEE. Trimming removed 0 bases from V and 4 bases from J, with 10 bases in between.

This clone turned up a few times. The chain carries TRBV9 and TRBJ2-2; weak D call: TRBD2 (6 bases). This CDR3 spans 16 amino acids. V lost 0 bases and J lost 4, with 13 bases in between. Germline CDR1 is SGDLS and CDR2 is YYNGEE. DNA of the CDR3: TGTGCCAGCAGCGTAGCTCTGAGGGAGGCCACCGGGGAGCTGTTTTTT. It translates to CASSVALREATGELFF. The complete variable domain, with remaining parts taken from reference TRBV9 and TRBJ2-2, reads DSGVTQTPKHLITATGQRVTLRCSPRSGDLSVYWYQQSLDQGLQFLIQYYNGEERAKGNILERFSAQQFPDLHSELNLSSLELGDSALYFCASSVALREATGELFFGEGSRLTVL.

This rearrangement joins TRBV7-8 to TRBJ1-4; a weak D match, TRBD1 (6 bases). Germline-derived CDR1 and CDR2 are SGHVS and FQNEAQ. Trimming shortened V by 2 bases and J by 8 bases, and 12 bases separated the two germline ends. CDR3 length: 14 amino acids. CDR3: CASSLQQGWEKLFF. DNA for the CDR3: TGTGCCAGCAGCTTACAACAGGGTTGGGAAAAACTGTTTTTT. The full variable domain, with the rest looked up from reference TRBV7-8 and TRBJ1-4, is GAGVSQSPRYKVAKRGQDVALRCDPISGHVSLFWYQQALGQGPEFLTYFQNEAQLDKSGLPSDRFFAERPEGSVSTLKIQRTQQEDSAVYLCASSLQQGWEKLFFGSGTQLSVL.

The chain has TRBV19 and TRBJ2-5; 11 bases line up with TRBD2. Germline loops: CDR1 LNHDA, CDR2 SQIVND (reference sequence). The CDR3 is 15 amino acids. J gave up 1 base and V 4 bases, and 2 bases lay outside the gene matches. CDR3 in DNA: TGTGCCAGTAGTACGACTAGCGGGGTCCAAGAGACCCAGTACTTC. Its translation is CASSTTSGVQETQYF.

The CDR3 loop reads CASSLGLSSYNEQFF. For the CDR3, the DNA is TGCGCCAGCAGCTTGGGTCTGAGCTCCTACAATGAGCAGTTCTTC. The chain carries TRBV5-1 and TRBJ2-1; unclear D gene. Germline V lookup: CDR1 SGHRS, CDR2 YFSETQ. V was clipped by 0 bases and J by 0 bases, with 7 bases between them. The CDR3 is made up of 15 amino acids.

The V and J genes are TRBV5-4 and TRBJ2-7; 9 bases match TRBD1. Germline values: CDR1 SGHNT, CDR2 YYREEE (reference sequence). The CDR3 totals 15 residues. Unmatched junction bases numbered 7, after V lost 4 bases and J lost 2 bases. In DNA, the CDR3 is TGTGCCAGCAGCGCAGGGACAGGGAAGGCCTACGAGCAGTACTTC. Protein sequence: CASSAGTGKAYEQYF.

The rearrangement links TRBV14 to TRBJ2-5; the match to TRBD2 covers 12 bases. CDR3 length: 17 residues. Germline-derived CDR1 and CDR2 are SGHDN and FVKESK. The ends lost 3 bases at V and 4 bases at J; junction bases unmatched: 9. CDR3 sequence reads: CASSQTLLAGGSETQYF. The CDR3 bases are TGTGCCAGCAGCCAGACCTTACTAGCGGGGGGCTCAGAGACCCAGTACTTC.

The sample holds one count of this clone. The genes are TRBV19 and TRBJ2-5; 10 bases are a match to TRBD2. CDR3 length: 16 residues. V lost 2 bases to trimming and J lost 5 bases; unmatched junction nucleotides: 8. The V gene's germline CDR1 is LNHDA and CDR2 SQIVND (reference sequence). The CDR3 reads CASSIPEAGGPETQYF. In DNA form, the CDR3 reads TGTGCCAGTAGTATACCCGAAGCGGGGGGGCCGGAGACCCAGTACTTC. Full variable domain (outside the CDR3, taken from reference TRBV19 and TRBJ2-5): DGGITQSPKYLFRKEGQNVTLSCEQNLNHDAMYWYRQDPGQGLRLIYYSQIVNDFQKGDIAEGYSVSREKKESFPLTVTSAQKNPTAFYLCASSIPEAGGPETQYFGPGTRLLVL.

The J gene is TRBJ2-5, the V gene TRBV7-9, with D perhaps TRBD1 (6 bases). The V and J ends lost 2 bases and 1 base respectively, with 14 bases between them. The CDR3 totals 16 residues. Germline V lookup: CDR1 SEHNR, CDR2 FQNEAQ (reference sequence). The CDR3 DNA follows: TGTGCCAGCAGCTTACCTCCACAGGGTATCCAAGAGACCCAGTACTTC. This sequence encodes CASSLPPQGIQETQYF.

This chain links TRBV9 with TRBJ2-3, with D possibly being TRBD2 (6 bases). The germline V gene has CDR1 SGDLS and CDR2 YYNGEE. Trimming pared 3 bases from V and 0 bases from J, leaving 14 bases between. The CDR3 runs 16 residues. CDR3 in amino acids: CASSARSGGSTDTQYF. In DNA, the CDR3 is TGTGCCAGCAGCGCTCGTAGCGGAGGGAGCACAGATACGCAGTATTTT.

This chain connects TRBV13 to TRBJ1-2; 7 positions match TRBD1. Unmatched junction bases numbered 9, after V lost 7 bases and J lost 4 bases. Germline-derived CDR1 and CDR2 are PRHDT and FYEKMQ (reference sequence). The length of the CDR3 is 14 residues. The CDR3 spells CASNLQGMFYGYTF. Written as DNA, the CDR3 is TGTGCCAGCAACCTACAGGGGATGTTCTATGGCTACACCTTC.

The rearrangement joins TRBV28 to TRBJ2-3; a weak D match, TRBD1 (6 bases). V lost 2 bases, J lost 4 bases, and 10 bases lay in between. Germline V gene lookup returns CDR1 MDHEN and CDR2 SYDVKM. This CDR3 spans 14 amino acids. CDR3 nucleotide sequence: TGTGCCAGCAGTTTAGGGGGCCCGGCAGATACGCAGTATTTT. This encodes CASSLGGPADTQYF. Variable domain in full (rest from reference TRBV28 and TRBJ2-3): DVKVTQSSRYLVKRTGEKVFLECVQDMDHENMFWYRQDPGLGLRLIYFSYDVKMKEKGDIPEGYSVSREKKERFSLILESASTNQTSMYLCASSLGGPADTQYFGPGTRLTVL.

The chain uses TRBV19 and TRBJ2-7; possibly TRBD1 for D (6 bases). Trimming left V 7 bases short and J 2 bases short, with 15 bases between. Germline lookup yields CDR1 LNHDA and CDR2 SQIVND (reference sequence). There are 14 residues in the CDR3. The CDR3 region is CASTTSRGTYEQYF. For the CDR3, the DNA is TGTGCCAGTACGACCTCCAGGGGTACCTACGAGCAGTACTTC.

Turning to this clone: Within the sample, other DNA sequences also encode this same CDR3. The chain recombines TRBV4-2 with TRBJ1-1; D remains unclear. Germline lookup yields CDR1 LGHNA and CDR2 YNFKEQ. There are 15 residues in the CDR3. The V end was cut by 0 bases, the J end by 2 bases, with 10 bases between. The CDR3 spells CASSQDPGGNTEAFF. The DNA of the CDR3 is TGTGCCAGCAGCCAAGATCCTGGAGGTAACACTGAAGCTTTCTTT.

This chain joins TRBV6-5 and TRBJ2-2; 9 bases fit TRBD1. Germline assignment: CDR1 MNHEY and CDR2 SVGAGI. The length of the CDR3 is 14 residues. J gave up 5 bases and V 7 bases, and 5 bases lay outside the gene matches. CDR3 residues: CASKTGGWTGELFF. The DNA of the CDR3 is TGTGCCAGCAAGACAGGGGGTTGGACCGGGGAGCTGTTTTTT.

The CDR3 nucleotides are TGTGCCAGCAGCTTAGGGCGGGGGACTGAGCAGTTCTTC. It codes for CASSLGRGTEQFF. The chain has TRBV3-1 (or the pseudogene TRBV3-2) and TRBJ2-1; TRBD2 matches at 7 bases. Trimming at V came to 5 bases and at J to 9 bases, leaving 7 bases not matched to a gene. CDR3 length: 13 residues. From germline, CDR1 is LGHDT and CDR2 YNNKEL (reference sequence).

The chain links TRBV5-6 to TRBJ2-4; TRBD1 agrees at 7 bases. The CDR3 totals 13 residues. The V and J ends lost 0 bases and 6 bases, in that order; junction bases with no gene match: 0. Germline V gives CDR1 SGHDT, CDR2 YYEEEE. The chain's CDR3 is CASSLGDRNIQYF. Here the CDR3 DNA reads TGTGCCAGCAGCTTGGGGGACAGAAACATTCAGTACTTC.